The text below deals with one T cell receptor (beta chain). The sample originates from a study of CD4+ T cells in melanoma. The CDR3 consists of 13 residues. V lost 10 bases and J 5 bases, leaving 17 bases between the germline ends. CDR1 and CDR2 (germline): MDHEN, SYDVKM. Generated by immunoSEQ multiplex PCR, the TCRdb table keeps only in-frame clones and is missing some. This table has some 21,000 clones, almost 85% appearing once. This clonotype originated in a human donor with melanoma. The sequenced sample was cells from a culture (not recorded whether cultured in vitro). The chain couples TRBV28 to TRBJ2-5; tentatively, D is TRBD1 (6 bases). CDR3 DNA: TGTGCCACGGAACGGGACACAGGGGAGACCCAGTACTTC. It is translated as CATERDTGETQYF.